Here is one T cell receptor (beta chain) with its context. What it binds is not known. Gene names and germline match the mouse. The missing CDR3 end, 1 residue past where the read stops, is filled in from the germline J gene. This sample stems from a study of tissue T cells after allogeneic stem cell transplantation. The study's findings and limits: The study did not identify alloreactive or antigen-specific tissue TCRs, and some clones might be persisting host cells. Anatomically similar tissues had similar TCR repertoires within each patient. Across patients, clones rarely overlapped, yet motif clusters were shared tissue-specifically.

Germline CDR1 reads SGHSA; CDR2 reads FRNQAP. The length of the CDR3 is 14 residues. Trimming removed 4 bases at V and 2 bases at J, with 10 bases between. The data were produced by immunoSEQ multiplex PCR, yet TCRdb's version contains in-frame clones alone and is incomplete. The table lists 48,000 or so clones, roughly 73% of them singletons. The sequenced material came from sorted cells pooled from one or two spleens. The chain employs TRBV16 and TRBJ2-5; tentative D call: TRBD1 (6 bases). The TCR was taken from a pool of C57BL/6 mice in good health. The CDR3 here is CASSYQGPQDTQYF. The CDR3 bases that were read are TGTGCAAGCAGCTATCAGGGGCCCCAAGACACCCAGTAC.